A single sample is the source of the 29 T cell receptor beta chains below, sequenced in a study of human thymus T cells. The thymus tissue came from resections taken during corrective heart surgery. This table comes from immunoSEQ multiplex PCR, and its TCRdb copy is limited to in-frame clones, with some not included. Of some 72,000 clones in the sample, about 96% are singletons; the top ten hold 0.025% to 0.04%. Material for sequencing was thymus tissue. The source of these receptors is a boy less than two years old with a congenital heart defect but otherwise immunologically healthy.

The J gene is TRBJ1-5, the V gene TRBV21-1; the D segment call TRBD1 is taken from the table without a DNA check. TRBV21-1 is assigned pseudogene status. The CDR3 extends over 21 amino acids. The CDR3 sequence is CASSKAAPRKSQTGPNQPQHF. DNA for the CDR3: TGTGCCAGCAGCAAAGCGGCCCCCAGGAAGTCCCAGACAGGGCCGAATCAGCCCCAGCATTTT.

This chain connects TRBV7-9 to TRBJ1-2; possibly TRBD1 for D (5 bases). V lost 1 base to trimming and J lost 2 bases, with 20 bases between them. CDR1 and CDR2 (germline): SEHNR, FQNEAQ (reference sequence). The CDR3 sequence is 18 residues long. CDR3 residues: CASSLVGVTASGNYGYTF. CDR3 bases: TGTGCCAGCAGCTTAGTAGGGGTCACAGCCAGTGGAAACTATGGCTACACCTTC. Together with reference TRBV7-9 and TRBJ1-2, the CDR3 gives the full variable domain: DTGVSQNPRHKITKRGQNVTFRCDPISEHNRLYWYRQTLGQGPEFLTYFQNEAQLEKSRLLSDRFSAERPKGSFSTLEIQRTEQGDSAMYLCASSLVGVTASGNYGYTFGSGTRLTVV.

This rearrangement joins TRBV5-4 to TRBJ1-2, with 7 bases identical to TRBD1. The CDR3 contains 12 residues. Germline V lookup: CDR1 SGHNT, CDR2 YYREEE (reference sequence). V lost 2 bases and J lost 6; bases outside the gene matches: 1. The DNA for the CDR3 is TGTGCCAGCAGCTTACAGGGGCATGGCTACACCTTC. Translation gives CASSLQGHGYTF. The full variable domain, in which reference TRBV5-4 and TRBJ1-2 provide the parts outside the CDR3, is ETGVTQSPTHLIKTRGQQVTLRCSSQSGHNTVSWYQQALGQGPQFIFQYYREEENGRGNFPPRFSGLQFPNYSSELNVNALELDDSALYLCASSLQGHGYTFGSGTRLTVV.

This clone was counted once. The chain combines TRBV29-1 with TRBJ2-1, with D perhaps matching TRBD1 or TRBD2 (5 bases each). Germline CDR1 and CDR2: SQVTM and ANQGSEA. This CDR3 region has 17 residues. V was cut by 5 bases and J by 7 bases, with 27 bases left in between. The CDR3 DNA reads as TGCAGCGTTCAGGGTGGTAGCGCCTACTACACGAGGAATGAGCAGTTCTTC. Translated, it gives CSVQGGSAYYTRNEQFF.

Written as DNA, the CDR3 is TGTGCCAGCAGCTTAGGTATCAACGAGCAGTACTTC. Translation gives CASSLGINEQYF. The chain combines TRBV5-5 with TRBJ2-7; D not resolved. V was trimmed by 2 bases and J by 5 bases, leaving 8 bases between them. Germline CDR1 SGHKS, CDR2 YYEKEE (reference sequence). The CDR3 contains 12 residues.

The chain combines TRBV28 with TRBJ2-1, with 15 bases that match TRBD2. Germline trimming cut 4 bases from V and 0 bases from J; bases unmatched to any gene: 4. The germline V gene has CDR1 MDHEN and CDR2 SYDVKM. The CDR3 is 18 residues long. The CDR3 sequence: CASSSRTSGRASYNEQFF. The CDR3 DNA reads TGTGCCAGCAGTTCCCGGACTAGCGGGAGGGCCTCCTACAATGAGCAGTTCTTC.

The chain couples TRBV4-2 to TRBJ2-3; TRBD2 might be the D (6 bases). Between the trimmed V and J ends, which lost 4 bases and 0 bases, there was a span of 14 bases. The CDR3 has 16 residues. CDR1 is LGHNA and CDR2 is YNFKEQ in the germline V gene. The CDR3: CASSPRDWSSTDTQYF. In nucleotides, the CDR3 is TGTGCCAGCAGCCCAAGGGACTGGTCCAGCACAGATACGCAGTATTTT.

The gene calls are TRBV10-2 and TRBJ2-1, with TRBD2 as a possible D gene (6 bases). The CDR3 loop spans 14 amino acids. Germline loops: CDR1 WSHSY, CDR2 SAAADI. The V end lost 3 bases, the J end lost 9 bases, and 15 bases lay between the germline ends. CDR3 residues: CASSDRAGYGEQFF. For the CDR3, the DNA is TGCGCCAGCAGTGACCGGGCGGGATATGGTGAGCAGTTCTTC.

This chain uses TRBV5-1 with TRBJ1-6; the D gene is possibly TRBD1 (6 bases). V was shortened by 0 bases and J by 7 bases, with 11 bases between the two germline ends. Germline CDR1 SGHRS, CDR2 YFSETQ. The CDR3 is 15 amino acids. As DNA, the CDR3 is TGCGCCAGCAGCTTGGATGGACAGACCAATTCACCCCTCCACTTT. This codes for CASSLDGQTNSPLHF.

The V and J genes are TRBV5-3 and TRBJ2-3; weak D call: TRBD2 (6 bases). TRBV5-3 is an ORF, with its function uncertain. CDR3 size: 15 residues. The germline V and J ends were trimmed by 4 bases and 1 base, with 13 bases remaining between them. This CDR3 is CARSPRRGRTDTQYF. Written as DNA, the CDR3 is TGTGCCAGAAGCCCCAGGAGGGGCCGCACAGATACGCAGTATTTT.

The chain has TRBV5-1 and TRBJ2-1, with 8 bases that match TRBD2. The CDR3 covers 15 residues. The germline V gene encodes CDR1 SGHRS and CDR2 YFSETQ. V lost 4 bases and J lost 7; bases outside the gene matches: 10. The CDR3: CASSPGERERNEQFF. CDR3 coding DNA: TGCGCCAGCAGCCCCGGGGAGCGGGAGAGGAATGAGCAGTTCTTC.

V gene TRBV25-1 combines with J gene TRBJ1-6; possibly TRBD1 for D (6 bases). Germline V lookup: CDR1 MGHDK, CDR2 SYGVNS. V was cut by 4 bases and J by 0 bases, with 13 bases left in between. The CDR3 consists of 17 residues. The CDR3 loop is CASSGTAFSSYNSPLHF. The CDR3 region has the DNA TGTGCCAGCAGTGGGACAGCTTTCAGCTCCTATAATTCACCCCTCCACTTT.

The chain's CDR3 is CASSRSGGPSAGNEQFF. The CDR3, as DNA: TGTGCCAGCTCACGTTCTGGGGGCCCCTCGGCGGGCAATGAGCAGTTCTTC. This chain joins TRBV18 and TRBJ2-1; D perhaps matches TRBD1 (6 bases). With 4 bases removed from V and 6 bases from J, the gap between germline ends came to 22 bases. The CDR3 sequence is 17 residues long. The germline V gene encodes CDR1 KGHSH and CDR2 LQKENI.

This chain uses TRBV15 with TRBJ2-3; D is unclear. Germline V lookup: CDR1 LNHNV, CDR2 YYDKDF (reference sequence). There are 13 residues in the CDR3. The V end lost 0 bases, the J end lost 4 bases, and 5 bases lay between the germline ends. The CDR3 bases are TGTGCCACCAGCAGAGATATTGCAGATACGCAGTATTTT. It codes for CATSRDIADTQYF.

The J gene is TRBJ2-2, the V gene TRBV29-1; TRBD2 matches 9 bases. CDR1 and CDR2 (germline): SQVTM, ANQGSEA. This CDR3 spans 14 amino acids. V was clipped by 4 bases and J by 3 bases; unmatched bases: 3. As DNA, the CDR3 is TGCAGCGTTGGACTAGCGGAGGACACCGGGGAGCTGTTTTTT. It specifies CSVGLAEDTGELFF.

With regard to this clone: Because it lacks the conserved phenylalanine or tryptophan at the end, this CDR3 is likely a read error. The DNA is left out, because the CDR3 cannot be placed on it with certainty; the CDR3 is given as TCRdb lists it. The rearrangement joins TRBV21-1 to TRBJ1-2. TRBV21-1 is annotated as a pseudogene. The CDR3 has 8 residues if both end residues are counted. CDR3 in amino acids: CASSLSKA.

The chain joins TRBV27 to TRBJ2-1, with D perhaps matching TRBD2 (7 bases). V was cut by 1 base and J by 8 bases, with 18 bases left in between. CDR3 size: 16 residues. CDR1 is MNHEY and CDR2 is SMNVEV in the germline V gene (reference sequence). CDR3 sequence reads: CASSLLGGGSGYEQFF. DNA of the CDR3: TGTGCCAGCAGTTTATTGGGCGGGGGCTCGGGGTATGAGCAGTTCTTC.

This rearrangement joins TRBV10-1 to TRBJ1-1; D call uncertain. Germline V gene sequence: CDR1 WNHNN, CDR2 SYGVQD (reference sequence). The V gene lost 5 bases and the J gene lost 1 base, with 5 bases spanning the gap. The CDR3 is 12 amino acids. Here the CDR3 DNA reads TGCGCCAGCAGTTCCGGGAACACTGAAGCTTTCTTT. Translated: CASSSGNTEAFF.

The chain recombines TRBV5-6 with TRBJ1-3; tentatively, D is TRBD1 (5 bases). The CDR3 is made up of 16 amino acids. From germline, CDR1 is SGHDT and CDR2 YYEEEE. V shed 2 bases and J shed 1 base, with 13 bases lying between them. The CDR3 sequence: CASSLLGAPSGNTIYF. The CDR3 bases are TGTGCCAGCAGCTTATTAGGGGCCCCTTCTGGAAACACCATATATTTT.

The chain joins TRBV29-1 to TRBJ2-3, with 8 nucleotides matching TRBD1. CDR1 is SQVTM and CDR2 is ANQGSEA in the germline V gene. The V segment lost 6 bases and the J segment 0 bases; nucleotides outside the gene matches: 8. The CDR3 has 15 amino acids. The DNA of the CDR3 is TGCAGCGTCGGCAGGGACAGGCCTAGCACAGATACGCAGTATTTT. Translated: CSVGRDRPSTDTQYF.

The rearrangement joins TRBV10-3 to TRBJ1-2; 8 bases line up with TRBD1. CDR1 and CDR2 (germline): ENHRY, SYGVKD. The V gene end was trimmed by 0 bases and the J gene end by 5 bases; junction bases not matched to a gene: 5. CDR3 size: 15 residues. The CDR3 DNA sequence: TGTGCCATCAGTGAGTCGTTCAGGGGGCCATATGGCTACACCTTC. Encoded protein: CAISESFRGPYGYTF.

The V gene is TRBV5-6, the J gene TRBJ2-3; 7 nucleotides match TRBD1. V shed 1 base, J shed 2 bases, and the junction held 4 bases outside the gene matches. The CDR3 length is 15 residues. Germline CDR1 SGHDT, CDR2 YYEEEE. Written as DNA, the CDR3 is TGTGCCAGCAGCTTGCGCAGGGGGTTCACAGATACGCAGTATTTT. Translating it yields CASSLRRGFTDTQYF.

The J gene is TRBJ1-5, the V gene TRBV28, with D unclear. Germline V gives CDR1 MDHEN, CDR2 SYDVKM. The CDR3 loop spans 15 amino acids. The germline V and J ends were trimmed by 2 bases and 12 bases, with 20 bases remaining between them. The CDR3 DNA reads as TGTGCCAGCAGTTTAGTCGAATCAAACGAAACGGTCCAGCATTTT. It codes for CASSLVESNETVQHF.

The chain has TRBV4-1 and TRBJ2-3; TRBD2 aligns across 10 bases. CDR1 MGHRA and CDR2 YSYEKL come from the germline V gene. J lost 2 bases, V lost 4 bases, and 15 bases had no gene match. The CDR3 consists of 19 residues. The CDR3 sequence: CASSLGAGGPPENTDTQYF. In DNA form, the CDR3 reads TGCGCCAGCAGCCTGGGAGCGGGAGGGCCTCCTGAAAACACAGATACGCAGTATTTT.

The CDR3 protein is CASSLGTEAFF. The CDR3 coding sequence is TGTGCCAGCAGTTTGGGCACTGAAGCTTTCTTT. This chain links TRBV28 with TRBJ1-1; D is unclear. V was clipped by 3 bases and J by 4 bases, with 3 bases between them. The germline CDR1 and CDR2 sequences are MDHEN and SYDVKM. CDR3 size: 11 residues.

The genes are TRBV5-1 and TRBJ2-1, with 10 positions matching TRBD2. The V and J ends lost 5 bases and 7 bases, in that order; junction bases with no gene match: 6. Germline values: CDR1 SGHRS, CDR2 YFSETQ. This CDR3 has 14 amino acids. This CDR3 reads CASSFGLAANEQFF. The CDR3 DNA follows: TGCGCCAGCAGTTTCGGACTAGCGGCAAATGAGCAGTTCTTC.

The J gene is TRBJ1-1, the V gene TRBV18; D remains ambiguous. CDR1 KGHSH and CDR2 LQKENI come from the germline V gene. Trimming removed 1 base at V and 11 bases at J, with 11 bases between. The CDR3 runs 12 residues. Written as DNA, the CDR3 is TGTGCCAGCTCACCACTAACGGGAGAGGCTTTCTTT. It specifies CASSPLTGEAFF.

The chain combines TRBV7-2 with TRBJ2-7, with TRBD1 matching over 8 bases. The J segment lost 7 bases and the V segment lost 4 bases, leaving 15 bases of the junction unmatched. In germline, CDR1 is SGHTA, CDR2 FQGNSA. This CDR3 spans 16 amino acids. CDR3 residues: CASSSKRQGSPSEQYF. The CDR3 DNA reads as TGTGCCAGCAGCTCCAAACGACAGGGGTCCCCCTCGGAGCAGTACTTC.

With regard to this clone: One end of the junction varies from germline; a read error may be responsible. This chain links TRBV7-7 with TRBJ2-2; 7 nucleotides match TRBD2. The CDR3 consists of 19 residues. From germline, CDR1 is SSHAT and CDR2 FNYEAQ (reference sequence). The CDR3 loop is CASSLEASSSGANTGELFF. The CDR3 DNA reads as TGTGCTAGCAGCTTAGAGGCCTCGTCCAGCGGGGCGAACACCGGGGAGCTGTTTTTT.